The T cell receptor beta chain under discussion was sequenced for a study of regulatory T cells in long-lasting Graves disease. General study results and limits: Persistent patients shared 2,741 public clonotypes among themselves. Newly diagnosed patients shared fewer, at about a thousand. Thyroid tissue went unstudied; only peripheral blood was examined. Persistent disease was associated with favored TRBV28 usage and with favored use of TRBJ1-2 and TRBJ2-5. The study found lower TCR diversity in persistent Graves' patients than in newly diagnosed ones.

Time point: newly diagnosed GD, antithyroid drugs for less than 3 months. PBMCs were the source of the RNA used for TCR sequencing. Library construction for TCR beta used iRepertoire HTBI primers and Arm-PCR of CDR3 regions. Each CDR3 protein is one row after TCRdb ran MiXCR on the multiplex PCR reads. The sample includes 240,000 or so distinct CDR3 sequences, over 20% of them seen just once. This clonotype was seen many times. The antigen is undetermined. Trimming removed 6 bases from V and 3 bases from J; junction bases left unmatched: 8. The CDR3 sequence is 14 residues long. CDR1 and CDR2 from the germline V gene are DFQATT and SNEGSKA (reference sequence).

This specimen was peripheral blood mononuclear cells (PBMCs), taken at new diagnosis, from a patient treated with antithyroid drugs. The rearrangement links TRBV20-1 to TRBJ2-1, with TRBD2 matching over 7 bases. The source of this sequence is a female donor with Graves disease. The CDR3 sequence is CSAKAGSLYNEQFF. The CDR3 DNA follows: TGCAGTGCCAAAGCGGGAAGCCTCTACAATGAGCAGTTCTTC.